This T cell receptor beta chain was captured in a study of T-cell memory formation after mild COVID-19. TCRdb analysed the 5' RACE reads with MiXCR anew, one entry per CDR3 protein. The sample lists 85,000 to 120,000 distinct CDR3 sequences; 9.5% to 15% were seen once. The CDR3 is 16 amino acids. Germline-derived CDR1 and CDR2 are SGHNT and YYREEE (reference sequence). V was pared by 0 bases and J by 0 bases, with 11 bases between. The sample consisted of PBMCs or a T cell subset sorted from them (not recorded which). The TCR originated in an adult woman who had mild COVID-19 (a few samples of this study predate the infection). Cell type and time point are not known. The J gene is TRBJ2-3, the V gene TRBV5-4; possible D gene TRBD2, 5 bases. This chain's CDR3 is CASSLDSGSSTDTQYF. In DNA form, the CDR3 reads TGTGCCAGCAGCTTGGACAGCGGCTCTAGCACAGATACGCAGTATTTT.